Described below is a single T cell receptor beta chain sequence and its context. Here immunoSEQ multiplex PCR was the method, and the copy in TCRdb shows in-frame clones only, minus some. The sample lists approximately 20,000 clones, roughly 70% occurring once. The CDR3 extends over 15 amino acids. Looked up from germline, CDR1 is MNHNS and CDR2 is SASEGT. V lost 3 bases to trimming and J lost 3 bases; unmatched junction nucleotides: 4. Processing was applied to graft tissue in order to liberate intraepithelial and lamina propria lymphocytes. The entry originates in a study of graft-versus-host responses after intestinal transplantation. Study summary: Tacrolimus and steroids were given for two to three years to all recipients after anti-thymocyte globulin induction.

The chain employs TRBV6-1 and TRBJ2-2; TRBD2 agrees at 7 bases. The TCR comes from a human patient who received an intestinal transplant, so some T cells may come from the graft donor. The sequencing here drew on ileum tissue, taken roughly three weeks after intestinal transplant. The CDR3 nucleotides read TGTGCCAGCAGTGACGCGACTAGCCACACCGGGGAGCTGTTTTTT. Translating gives CASSDATSHTGELFF.